Listed below are T cell receptor beta chains from one sample, sequenced in a study of beta chain features in type 1 diabetes. Method: immunoSEQ multiplex PCR; TCRdb's copy keeps in-frame clones and lacks some. The profile shows about 700,000 clones, around an eighth of them singletons. Material: naive CD4+ T cells from blood. The source of these receptors is a man between 18 and 29 years old with type 1 diabetes. Both conserved end residues are part of each CDR3. The D gene is left open where the match is weak. Not all rows give a size; the values are once, few, many and, for expanded clones, a class.

v_gene: TRBV7-8
j_gene: TRBJ1-2
abundance: few
d_gene: NA
CDR3aa: CASSLAATDPYGYTF
CDR3nt: TGTGCCAGCAGCTTAGCGGCGACAGATCCCTATGGCTACACCTTC

v_gene: TRBV23-1
j_gene: TRBJ1-1
abundance: NA
d_gene: TRBD1
CDR3aa: CASNNTGVNTEAFF
CDR3nt: TGCGCCAGCAACAATACAGGGGTGAACACTGAAGCTTTCTTT

v_gene: TRBV5-6
j_gene: TRBJ1-2
abundance: few
d_gene: NA
CDR3aa: CASSLARLDYGYTF
CDR3nt: TGTGCCAGCAGCTTGGCCAGGTTGGACTATGGCTACACCTTC

v_gene: TRBV15
j_gene: TRBJ2-1
abundance: NA
d_gene: NA
CDR3aa: CATSVDSGNEQFF
CDR3nt: TGTGCCACCAGCGTTGACTCGGGCAATGAGCAGTTCTTC

v_gene: TRBV2
j_gene: TRBJ1-5
abundance: few
d_gene: NA
CDR3aa: CASSREGVNQPQHF
CDR3nt: TGTGCCAGCAGCAGGGAAGGGGTCAATCAGCCCCAGCATTTT

v_gene: TRBV11-3
j_gene: TRBJ1-4
abundance: NA
d_gene: NA
CDR3aa: CASSLVGVKAADKLFF
CDR3nt: TGTGCCAGCAGCTTAGTAGGAGTGAAGGCCGCAGACAAACTGTTTTTT

v_gene: TRBV20-1
j_gene: TRBJ2-1
abundance: NA
d_gene: NA
CDR3aa: CSAVSYNEQFF
CDR3nt: TGCAGTGCTGTTTCCTACAATGAGCAGTTCTTC

v_gene: TRBV18
j_gene: TRBJ2-5
abundance: NA
d_gene: NA
CDR3aa: CASSSDSSEQYF
CDR3nt: TGTGCCAGCTCGTCGGACAGTTCAGAGCAGTACTTC

v_gene: TRBV7-9
j_gene: TRBJ2-2
abundance: few
d_gene: NA
CDR3aa: CASSLRGTVNTGELFF
CDR3nt: TGTGCCAGCAGTCTAAGGGGGACGGTAAACACCGGGGAGCTGTTTTTT

v_gene: TRBV7-9
j_gene: TRBJ2-7
abundance: NA
d_gene: NA
CDR3aa: CASNSDRPLRHEQYF
CDR3nt: TGTGCCAGCAATTCTGATAGACCGTTACGCCACGAGCAGTACTTC

v_gene: TRBV14
j_gene: TRBJ1-1
abundance: few
d_gene: NA
CDR3aa: CASAGQPYTEAFF
CDR3nt: TGTGCCAGCGCCGGGCAGCCGTACACTGAAGCTTTCTTT

v_gene: TRBV29-1
j_gene: TRBJ2-1
abundance: NA
d_gene: NA
CDR3aa: CSVEDRPGRLNNEQFF
CDR3nt: TGCAGCGTTGAAGATCGTCCGGGCCGGTTGAACAATGAGCAGTTCTTC

v_gene: TRBV30
j_gene: TRBJ1-5
abundance: NA
d_gene: NA
CDR3aa: CAWMGHPGQPQHF
CDR3nt: TGTGCCTGGATGGGGCACCCCGGGCAGCCCCAGCATTTT

v_gene: TRBV9
j_gene: TRBJ2-1
abundance: NA
d_gene: TRBD2
CDR3aa: CASSVASRENEQFF
CDR3nt: TGTGCCAGCAGCGTAGCTTCGCGGGAGAATGAGCAGTTCTTC

v_gene: TRBV29-1
j_gene: TRBJ1-1
abundance: few
d_gene: NA
CDR3aa: CSVESGGHTEAFF
CDR3nt: TGCAGCGTTGAATCGGGGGGGCACACTGAAGCTTTCTTT

v_gene: TRBV30
j_gene: TRBJ1-5
abundance: NA
d_gene: NA
CDR3aa: CAWSVGQGPQPQHF
CDR3nt: TGTGCCTGGAGTGTAGGGCAGGGACCTCAGCCCCAGCATTTT

v_gene: TRBV7-9
j_gene: TRBJ1-1
abundance: few
d_gene: NA
CDR3aa: CASSFPNTEAFF
CDR3nt: TGTGCCAGCAGCTTCCCTAACACTGAAGCTTTCTTT

v_gene: TRBV7-9
j_gene: TRBJ1-1
abundance: few
d_gene: NA
CDR3aa: CASSPLVNTEAFF
CDR3nt: TGTGCCAGCAGCCCGCTAGTGAACACTGAAGCTTTCTTT

v_gene: TRBV29-1
j_gene: TRBJ2-7
abundance: few
d_gene: NA
CDR3aa: CSVQYSSYEQYF
CDR3nt: TGCAGCGTGCAATATAGCTCCTACGAGCAGTACTTC

v_gene: TRBV9
j_gene: TRBJ1-5
abundance: few
d_gene: TRBD1
CDR3aa: CASSATGAGPQHF
CDR3nt: TGTGCCAGCAGCGCCACAGGGGCAGGGCCCCAGCATTTT